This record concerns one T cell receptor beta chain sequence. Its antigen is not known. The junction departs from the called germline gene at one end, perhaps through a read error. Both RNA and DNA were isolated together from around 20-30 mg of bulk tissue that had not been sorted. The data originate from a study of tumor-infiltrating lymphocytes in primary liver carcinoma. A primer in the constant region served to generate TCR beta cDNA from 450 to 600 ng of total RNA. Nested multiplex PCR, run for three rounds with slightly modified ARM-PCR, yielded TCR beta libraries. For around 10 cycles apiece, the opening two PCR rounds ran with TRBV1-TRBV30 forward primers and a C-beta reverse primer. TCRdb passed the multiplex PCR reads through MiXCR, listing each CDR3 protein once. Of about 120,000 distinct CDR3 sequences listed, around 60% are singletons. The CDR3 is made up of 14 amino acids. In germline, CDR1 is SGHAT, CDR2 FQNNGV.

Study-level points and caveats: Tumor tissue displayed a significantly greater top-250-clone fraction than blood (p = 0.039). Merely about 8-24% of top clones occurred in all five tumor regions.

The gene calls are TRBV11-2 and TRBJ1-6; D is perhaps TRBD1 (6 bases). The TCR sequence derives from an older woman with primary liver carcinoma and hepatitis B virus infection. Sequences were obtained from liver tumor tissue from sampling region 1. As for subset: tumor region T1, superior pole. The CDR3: CTSRFGGHNSPLHF. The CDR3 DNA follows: TGTACCAGCAGGTTTGGGGGGCATAATTCACCCCTCCACTTT.